One sample yielded the 14 T cell receptor beta chains listed below, sequenced in a study of T cell repertoires in cytomegalovirus infection. MiXCR, applied by TCRdb to the reads, yields one record per CDR3 protein. The table lists around 270,000 distinct CDR3 sequences, 8% to 9.5% of them singletons. Material: PBMCs. Receptor source: a human donor in good health (CMV status not recorded). Some clones in this sample may be carry-over from other donors' samples.

This clonotype was picked up a small number of times. The chain has TRBV14 and TRBJ2-3; 10 bases agree with TRBD2. Trimming at V came to 3 bases and at J to 4 bases, leaving 7 bases not matched to a gene. This CDR3 comprises 16 residues. Looked up from germline, CDR1 is SGHDN and CDR2 is FVKESK. DNA for the CDR3: TGTGCCAGCAGCCAGTTTGAGCGGGGGGGCCCAGATACGCAGTATTTT. Encoded protein: CASSQFERGGPDTQYF.

This clonotype turned up a few times. CDR3 DNA sequence: TGTGCCAGCAGTTACGGGGCCAATCAGCCCCAGCATTTT. Its protein is CASSYGANQPQHF. The chain couples TRBV6-2 or TRBV6-3 to TRBJ1-5; D is perhaps TRBD1 (5 bases). Trimming cost V 2 bases and J 3 bases, with 5 bases left between them. CDR1 is MNHEY and CDR2 is SVGEGT in the germline V gene. This CDR3 has 13 amino acids.

The sample holds many counts of this clonotype. V usage is TRBV7-2 and J usage is TRBJ2-1; 13 nucleotides align to TRBD2. Germline V gene data show CDR1 as SGHTA and CDR2 as FQGNSA. The CDR3 runs to 17 residues. The J segment lost 5 bases and the V segment lost 0 bases, leaving 4 bases of the junction unmatched. The CDR3 region has the DNA TGTGCCAGCAGCTTAGCCGCGGGACTAGCGGGGAACAATGAGCAGTTCTTC. Translating it yields CASSLAAGLAGNNEQFF.

Many counts were recorded for this clonotype. This sequence joins TRBV7-2 and TRBJ2-7, with D possibly TRBD1 on 6 matching bases. The CDR3 totals 15 residues. Germline V gene lookup returns CDR1 SGHTA and CDR2 FQGNSA. The ends were cut back, 4 bases at V and 0 bases at J, with 13 bases in the middle. CDR3 sequence: CASSSRTVSSYEQYF. In nucleotides, the CDR3 is TGTGCCAGCAGCTCCAGGACAGTGAGCTCCTACGAGCAGTACTTC.

In its sample, this clonotype was seen a few times. The rearrangement links TRBV23-1 to TRBJ2-2, with 7 bases identical to TRBD1. TRBV23-1 is placed among ORFs of uncertain function. V was clipped by 6 bases and J by 5 bases; unmatched bases: 6. The CDR3 contains 14 residues. The CDR3 DNA reads TGCGCCAGCAGGCTACGACAGGGAACCGGGGAGCTGTTTTTT. This sequence encodes CASRLRQGTGELFF.

In its sample, this clonotype was seen many times. The CDR3 DNA follows: TGTGCCAGTAGCCCCGGGGTCCAGAGTACCATATATTTT. Its translation is CASSPGVQSTIYF. The chain recombines TRBV19 with TRBJ1-3; D uncertain. From germline, CDR1 is LNHDA and CDR2 SQIVND (reference sequence). This CDR3 comprises 13 residues. With 6 bases removed from V and 10 bases from J, the gap between germline ends came to 16 bases.

This clonotype has at least ten counts. The J gene is TRBJ2-7, the V gene TRBV6-1; a weak D match, TRBD1 (5 bases). This CDR3 is built from 14 residues. In germline, CDR1 is MNHNS, CDR2 SASEGT. The V end was cut by 4 bases, the J end by 6 bases, with 16 bases between. CDR3 region: CASSATVTLGEQYF. As DNA, the CDR3 is TGTGCCAGCAGTGCGACAGTGACCCTTGGCGAGCAGTACTTC.

In its sample, this clonotype was seen many times. The rearrangement joins TRBV7-2 to TRBJ2-2, with D perhaps assigned TRBD1 or TRBD2 (5 bases each). The CDR3 runs 16 residues. With 0 bases removed from V and 6 bases from J, the gap between germline ends came to 14 bases. Germline values: CDR1 SGHTA, CDR2 FQGNSA. DNA for the CDR3: TGTGCCAGCAGCTTAGCGGGGGAATGGGCGTCCGGGGAGCTGTTTTTT. It encodes CASSLAGEWASGELFF.

This CDR3 is CASSPRTGEKLFF. As DNA, the CDR3 is TGTGCCAGCAGCCCCCGGACAGGTGAAAAACTGTTTTTT. This chain joins TRBV7-9 and TRBJ1-4, with 7 bases fitting TRBD1. The CDR3 runs 13 residues. From germline, CDR1 is SEHNR and CDR2 FQNEAQ (reference sequence). V shed 5 bases and J 7 bases; nucleotides not matched to a gene: 4. Combining the CDR3 with reference TRBV7-9 and TRBJ1-4 gives the whole variable domain DTGVSQNPRHKITKRGQNVTFRCDPISEHNRLYWYRQTLGQGPEFLTYFQNEAQLEKSRLLSDRFSAERPKGSFSTLEIQRTEQGDSAMYLCASSPRTGEKLFFGSGTQLSVL.

This clonotype was seen more than once but under ten times. The chain has TRBV6-2 or TRBV6-3 and TRBJ1-1, with 7 bases fitting TRBD1. The CDR3 has 14 residues. From germline, CDR1 is MNHEY and CDR2 SVGEGT. Trimming at V came to 6 bases and at J to 5 bases, leaving 9 bases not matched to a gene. The CDR3 protein is CASSSGGQRTEAFF. DNA for the CDR3: TGTGCCAGCAGCTCCGGGGGACAGCGGACTGAAGCTTTCTTT.

A few counts support this clonotype. The chain has TRBV19 and TRBJ1-3; D not resolved. Looked up from germline, CDR1 is LNHDA and CDR2 is SQIVND (reference sequence). The germline V and J ends were trimmed by 5 bases and 2 bases, with 19 bases remaining between them. The CDR3 consists of 17 residues. CDR3 nucleotide sequence: TGTGCCAGTAGTGTATCGGACCTGCCCGGGGCTGGAAACACCATATATTTT. Translating it yields CASSVSDLPGAGNTIYF.

This clonotype was counted many times. V and J are TRBV7-2 and TRBJ2-7, with 12 nucleotides matching TRBD1. The length of the CDR3 is 14 residues. V gave up 2 bases and J gave up 5 bases; unmatched junction bases: 1. Germline assignment: CDR1 SGHTA and CDR2 FQGNSA. CDR3 loop: CASSLRDRGHEQYF. The CDR3 DNA is TGTGCCAGCAGCTTACGGGACAGGGGGCACGAGCAGTACTTC.

This rearrangement joins TRBV20-1 to TRBJ1-4, with 7 bases that match TRBD1. This CDR3 is 15 amino acids long. Germline CDR1 and CDR2: DFQATT and SNEGSKA (reference sequence). V trimming: 8 bases; J trimming: 7 bases; junction bases outside the gene matches: 16. As DNA, the CDR3 is TGCAGTATAATTCCCGAGACAGGGCCCATTGAAAAACTGTTTTTT. Translated: CSIIPETGPIEKLFF.

This clonotype was detected ten times or more. The chain's CDR3 is CASSLVPWQGLDGSQQYF. CDR3 nucleotide sequence: TGTGCCAGCAGCTTAGTACCTTGGCAGGGCTTGGACGGTAGCCAGCAGTACTTC. The J gene is TRBJ2-7, the V gene TRBV7-2; D may be TRBD1 (5 bases). CDR1 SGHTA and CDR2 FQGNSA come from the germline V gene. The V end lost 1 base, the J end lost 8 bases, and 27 bases lay between the germline ends. The CDR3 spans 18 residues.